This T cell receptor (beta chain) was captured by sequencing in a study of identical twins. TCRdb re-called the 5' RACE reads through MiXCR, storing one row per CDR3 protein. The data contain around 960,000 distinct CDR3 sequences, 12% of them singletons. This clonotype was detected only a few times. The trim removed 3 bases at V and 0 bases at J, leaving 8 bases unmatched. The CDR3 loop spans 17 amino acids. Germline V gene lookup returns CDR1 SGHKS and CDR2 YYEKEE (reference sequence). The same data also contributed to another study, on yellow fever vaccine responses in identical twins.

The rearrangement uses TRBV5-5 and TRBJ1-1, with 10 bases lining up with TRBD1. The origin of this receptor is a woman aged 18-30 years in good health. The sequencing sample was made of PBMCs. The DNA of the CDR3 is TGTGCCAGCAGCTCACTGCGGACAGGGGGGATGAACACTGAAGCTTTCTTT. Residues: CASSSLRTGGMNTEAFF.